This passage covers 18 T cell receptor beta chains from one sample sequenced in a study of blood T cell repertoires in COVID-19. Sequenced by immunoSEQ multiplex PCR; TCRdb stores in-frame clones only, minus some. The repertoire holds tens of thousands of clones, roughly four fifths seen once, with about 30% in the top ten. Sequencing input: peripheral blood. Receptors were obtained from a man in his 70s with acute or convalescent COVID-19.

V is TRBV18 and J is TRBJ1-3, with 8 bases aligning to TRBD1. The J segment lost 1 base and the V segment lost 3 bases, leaving 5 bases of the junction unmatched. The CDR3 has 16 residues. Germline loops: CDR1 KGHSH, CDR2 LQKENI. In nucleotides, the CDR3 is TGTGCCAGCTCACCTGGACAGGGTAGATCTGGAAACACCATATATTTT. It specifies CASSPGQGRSGNTIYF.

The chain has TRBV10-1 and TRBJ2-7; D perhaps matches TRBD1 (6 bases). Germline V lookup: CDR1 WNHNN, CDR2 SYGVQD (reference sequence). Trimming left V 5 bases short and J 0 bases short, with 11 bases between. CDR3 length equals 14 residues. The CDR3 sequence is CASSPTGDSYEQYF. The CDR3 coding sequence is TGCGCCAGCAGTCCGACAGGAGACTCCTACGAGCAGTACTTC.

The chain carries TRBV5-1 and TRBJ2-5, with D possibly being TRBD2 (5 bases). V lost 1 base and J lost 5, with 9 bases in between. The CDR3 totals 13 residues. CDR1 and CDR2 from the germline V gene are SGHRS and YFSETQ. CDR3 sequence: CASSLRGRETQYF. The DNA of the CDR3 is TGCGCCAGCAGCTTGCGGGGTCGGGAGACCCAGTACTTC.

This chain joins TRBV19 and TRBJ1-4, with 7 bases aligning to TRBD1. The germline CDR1 and CDR2 sequences are LNHDA and SQIVND (reference sequence). CDR3 size: 15 residues. With 5 bases clipped from V and 2 bases from J, the junction kept 5 bases outside the gene matches. The CDR3 DNA is TGTGCCAGTAGTCCCACAGGGGTTACTAATGAAAAACTGTTTTTT. Amino acids: CASSPTGVTNEKLFF.

The V gene is TRBV28, the J gene TRBJ2-5, with 8 bases identical to TRBD1. V lost 3 bases and J lost 5; bases outside the gene matches: 8. Germline lookup yields CDR1 MDHEN and CDR2 SYDVKM. CDR3 size: 15 residues. The DNA of the CDR3 is TGTGCCAGCAGTTTGGTGCAGGGGGCGGATGAGACCCAGTACTTC. It specifies CASSLVQGADETQYF.

The genes are TRBV19 and TRBJ1-2; 10 bases are shared with TRBD1. The CDR3 length is 12 residues. Germline assignment: CDR1 LNHDA and CDR2 SQIVND (reference sequence). The V and J ends lost 6 bases and 7 bases, in that order; junction bases with no gene match: 2. CDR3 residues: CASRRDRGGYTF. The DNA of the CDR3 is TGTGCCAGTAGGCGGGACAGGGGTGGCTACACCTTC.

This chain uses TRBV6-2 or TRBV6-3 with TRBJ2-7; TRBD1 aligns across 12 bases. V trimming: 2 bases; J trimming: 6 bases; junction bases outside the gene matches: 14. The CDR3 sequence is 18 residues long. Looked up from germline, CDR1 is MNHEY and CDR2 is SVGEGT. For the CDR3, the DNA is TGTGCCAGCAGTTACCTAACGGGACAGGGGGCCCGGGAAGGCGAGCAGTACTTC. Translation: CASSYLTGQGAREGEQYF.

The chain carries TRBV28 and TRBJ1-1; the D gene is possibly TRBD1 (6 bases). The CDR3 covers 16 residues. The germline gives CDR1 MDHEN, CDR2 SYDVKM. Trimming cost V 3 bases and J 4 bases, with 18 bases left between them. CDR3 sequence (DNA): TGTGCCAGCAGTTTTGGGACCAGGGGCTTCGGCACTGAAGCTTTCTTT. This codes for CASSFGTRGFGTEAFF.

The table lists this clone with a few counts. The V call is TRBV18, the J call TRBJ2-5, with TRBD1 matching 10 bases. The junction had 4 bases not matched to a gene; V was cut back by 4 bases and J by 5 bases. The CDR3 has 14 residues. Germline CDR1 and CDR2: KGHSH and LQKENI. The CDR3 region is CASSQGQGDETQYF. Written as DNA, the CDR3 is TGTGCCAGCTCACAAGGACAGGGGGACGAGACCCAGTACTTC.

The chain has TRBV5-1 and TRBJ2-3; 8 bases align to TRBD2. In germline, CDR1 is SGHRS, CDR2 YFSETQ. The CDR3 is 15 amino acids. The V segment lost 1 base and the J segment 0 bases; nucleotides outside the gene matches: 1. The CDR3 DNA sequence: TGCGCCAGCAGCTTGACTAGCGGAAGCACAGATACGCAGTATTTT. Protein product: CASSLTSGSTDTQYF.

The genes are TRBV30 and TRBJ2-3; 8 bases fit TRBD2. Germline CDR1 is GTSNPN and CDR2 is SVGIG (reference sequence). CDR3 size: 15 residues. J gave up 0 bases and V 8 bases, and 10 bases lay outside the gene matches. The CDR3 reads CAGTRGGFSTDTQYF. The CDR3 DNA sequence: TGTGCCGGGACTAGGGGGGGTTTTAGCACAGATACGCAGTATTTT.

This sequence joins TRBV27 and TRBJ2-3; D not resolved. Germline V gene lookup returns CDR1 MNHEY and CDR2 SMNVEV (reference sequence). V dropped 5 bases and J dropped 2 bases, with 17 bases sitting between them. The CDR3 length is 16 residues. The CDR3 DNA reads TGTGCCAGCAGTCCCTCGAGGCTATTTTCCACAGATACGCAGTATTTT. Protein: CASSPSRLFSTDTQYF.

The chain employs TRBV5-5 and TRBJ2-1; 9 bases align to TRBD2. This CDR3 region has 14 residues. Germline V gene sequence: CDR1 SGHKS, CDR2 YYEKEE (reference sequence). The V gene end was trimmed by 4 bases and the J gene end by 12 bases; junction bases not matched to a gene: 11. The CDR3 sequence is CASSPAGGGTGQFF. Written as DNA, the CDR3 is TGTGCCAGCAGCCCCGCGGGGGGGGGTACAGGGCAGTTCTTC.

V usage is TRBV10-3 and J usage is TRBJ2-2, with a weak D call TRBD1 (6 bases). The germline gives CDR1 ENHRY, CDR2 SYGVKD. The CDR3 runs to 16 residues. V was clipped by 0 bases and J by 2 bases, with 10 bases between them. CDR3 coding DNA: TGTGCCATCAGTGAGTCCCGGACAGCAAACACCGGGGAGCTGTTTTTT. Its protein product is CAISESRTANTGELFF.

The genes are TRBV6-5 and TRBJ2-1, with a tentative D call TRBD1 (5 bases). V dropped 0 bases and J dropped 7 bases, with 16 bases sitting between them. Germline CDR1 is MNHEY and CDR2 is SVGAGI. CDR3 size: 16 residues. CDR3 sequence: CASSYSPGAVGNEQFF. The CDR3 DNA follows: TGTGCCAGCAGTTACTCACCTGGGGCCGTTGGGAATGAGCAGTTCTTC.

The chain employs TRBV19 and TRBJ1-2, with D possibly being TRBD1 (6 bases). The CDR3 has 14 residues. Germline CDR1 is LNHDA and CDR2 is SQIVND (reference sequence). V dropped 3 bases and J dropped 4 bases, with 12 bases sitting between them. The CDR3 loop reads CASSIGQRAYGYTF. CDR3 nucleotides: TGTGCCAGTAGTATCGGACAGCGAGCCTATGGCTACACCTTC.

This clone was observed a few times. The V and J genes are TRBV7-7 and TRBJ2-1; D unresolved. Germline CDR1 reads SSHAT; CDR2 reads FNYEAQ (reference sequence). The CDR3 length is 13 residues. V was pared by 1 base and J by 6 bases, with 7 bases between. The CDR3 region has the DNA TGTGCCAGCAGCTTAGAGCTACTCAATGAGCAGTTCTTC. Translated: CASSLELLNEQFF.

The CDR3 reads CASSVAGGISSYNEQFF. The CDR3 coding sequence is TGTGCCAGCAGCGTTGCGGGAGGCATCAGCTCCTACAATGAGCAGTTCTTC. The chain combines TRBV9 with TRBJ2-1; 8 bases line up with TRBD2. Germline V gene lookup returns CDR1 SGDLS and CDR2 YYNGEE. The J segment lost 0 bases and the V segment lost 2 bases, leaving 7 bases of the junction unmatched. This CDR3 spans 17 amino acids.